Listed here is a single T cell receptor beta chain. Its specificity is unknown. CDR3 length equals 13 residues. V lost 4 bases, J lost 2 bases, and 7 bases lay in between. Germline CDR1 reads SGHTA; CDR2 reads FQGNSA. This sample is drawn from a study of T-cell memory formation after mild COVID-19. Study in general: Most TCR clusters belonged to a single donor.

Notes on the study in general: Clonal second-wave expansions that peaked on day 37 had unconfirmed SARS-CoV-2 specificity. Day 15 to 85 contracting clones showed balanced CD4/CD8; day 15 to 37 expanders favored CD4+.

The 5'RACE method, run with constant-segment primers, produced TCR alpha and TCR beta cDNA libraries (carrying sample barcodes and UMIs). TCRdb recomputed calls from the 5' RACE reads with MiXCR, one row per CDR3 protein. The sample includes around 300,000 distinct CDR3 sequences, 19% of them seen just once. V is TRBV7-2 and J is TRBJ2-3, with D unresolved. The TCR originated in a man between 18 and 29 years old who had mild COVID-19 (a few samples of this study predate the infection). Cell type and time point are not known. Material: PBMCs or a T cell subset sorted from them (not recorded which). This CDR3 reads CASSSVHTDTQYF. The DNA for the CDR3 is TGTGCCAGCAGCTCAGTGCACACAGATACGCAGTATTTT.